This is a list of T cell receptor beta chains from one sample in a study of neoadjuvant anti-PD-1 for oral cavity cancer. Some clones are missing from TCRdb's copy, which holds only in-frame ones; the method was immunoSEQ multiplex PCR. The repertoire holds 72,000 or so clones, with around 80% as singletons. Sequenced here: PBMCs, sampled before nivolumab (anti-PD-1) treatment. The receptor source for this set is a person aged 35-80 years with oral cavity squamous cell carcinoma. Each CDR3 is given with its conserved first and last residue. The D gene is left open where the match is weak. Not every row has a clone size; where given, it reads once, few, many or a size class.

j_call v_call clone_size d_call cdr3_nt cdr3_aa
TRBJ2-3 TRBV6-5 - TRBD2 TGTGCCAGCCGTATAGGGGAGAGGGGAGGGACGCAGTATTTT CASRIGERGGTQYF
TRBJ2-1 TRBV6-5 once - TGTGCCAGCAGGAACTACGAGACCTACAATGAGCAGTTCTTC CASRNYETYNEQFF
TRBJ2-7 TRBV5-7 - - TGTGCCAGCAGCTTGACCGGGAACTACGAGCAGTACTTC CASSLTGNYEQYF
TRBJ2-4 TRBV7-9 - - TGTGCCAGCAGCGGCCCTGGTGGAGGAAACATTCAGTACTTC CASSGPGGGNIQYF
TRBJ2-3 TRBV7-8 - TRBD2 TGTGCCAGCAGCCGAGCGGGAACAGATACGCAGTATTTT CASSRAGTDTQYF
TRBJ1-2 TRBV6-1 - TRBD1 TGTGCCAGCAGATCGGACAGGGCCTTGGGGTATGGCTACACCTTC CASRSDRALGYGYTF
TRBJ1-1 TRBV29-1 once - TGCAGCGCCAGGGCCATGGAGAACACTGAAGCTTTCTTT CSARAMENTEAFF
TRBJ1-2 TRBV7-6 - - TGTGCCAGCAGCCTCGTCCAGGGTACCTATGGCTACACCTTC CASSLVQGTYGYTF
TRBJ2-7 TRBV18 - - TGTGCCAGCTCACCAGGGGCAACTAGCCGCGAGCAGTACTTC CASSPGATSREQYF
TRBJ2-1 TRBV11-2 - - TGTGCCAGCACGGGGAGGCGGACCGGGGGAGACAATGAGCAGTTCTTC CASTGRRTGGDNEQFF
TRBJ2-5 TRBV30 - - TGTGCCTGGAACCGCCGGGCGGGGTTAGGAGAGACCCAGTACTTC CAWNRRAGLGETQYF
TRBJ1-2 TRBV10-3 - - TGTGCCATCAGTGAGCTAGAAATGGAAGCATTTAACTATGGCTACACCTTC CAISELEMEAFNYGYTF
TRBJ2-7 TRBV29-1 - - TGCAGCGTGGGTACACGAGGGAGGCCCTACGAGCAGTACTTC CSVGTRGRPYEQYF
TRBJ2-1 TRBV10-2 - - TGCGCCAGCATCGACAGTTACAATGAGCAGTTCTTC CASIDSYNEQFF
TRBJ2-1 TRBV30 - - TGTGCCTGGTCACGGGACCACAACAATGAGCAGTTCTTC CAWSRDHNNEQFF
TRBJ2-1 TRBV5-5 once - TGTGCCAGCAGCCCCCGACAGATAAGCTCCTACAATGAGCAGTTCTTC CASSPRQISSYNEQFF
TRBJ2-5 TRBV7-2 - TRBD1 TGTGCCAGCAGCTATACAGGGGGCCGGGTTAGGGAGACCCAGTACTTC CASSYTGGRVRETQYF
TRBJ2-7 TRBV14 - - TGTGCCAGCAGCCAATTTGGCAGGTCCTCCTACGAGCAGTACTTC CASSQFGRSSYEQYF
TRBJ1-1 TRBV5-4 - - TGTGCCAGCAGCTTGATAGACCGGAGAAACACTGAAGCTTTCTTT CASSLIDRRNTEAFF
TRBJ1-5 TRBV27 - - TGTGCCAGCAGTTTACAACCGAGCAATCAGCCCCAGCATTTT CASSLQPSNQPQHF
TRBJ1-1 TRBV6-1 once - TGTGCCAGCACCCCTCAGCGAGCTGGCACTGAAGCTTTCTTT CASTPQRAGTEAFF
TRBJ1-1 TRBV11-1 - - TGTGCCAGCAGCAGGGGCAGGGGTTTCACTGAAGCTTTCTTT CASSRGRGFTEAFF
TRBJ1-4 TRBV28 - TRBD1 TGTGCCAGCACCCGGGACAGGGGAGAAAAACTGTTTTTT CASTRDRGEKLFF
TRBJ2-7 TRBV18 - TRBD1 TGTGCCAGCTCACCCTCGGGACAGCTAAAATCGTCCTACGAGCAGTACTTC CASSPSGQLKSSYEQYF